This T cell receptor beta chain came from a study of CD8 T cells in ankylosing spondylitis. A single record per CDR3 protein comes from TCRdb applying MiXCR to the 5' RACE reads. The table lists 250,000 to 400,000 distinct CDR3 sequences, 11% of them singletons. This clonotype was seen repeatedly, ten times or more. The sample comprised blood, either unsorted or a sorted T cell fraction (not recorded which). This receptor was obtained from a female donor with ankylosing spondylitis or in good health (not recorded which).

Here the CDR3 reads CASSVDSADTQYF. The CDR3 DNA sequence: TGTGCCAGCAGCGTAGACTCGGCAGATACGCAGTATTTT. J is TRBJ2-3 and V is TRBV9; D is unresolved. This CDR3 is built from 13 residues. V lost 0 bases and J 4 bases, leaving 6 bases between the germline ends. Germline CDR1 reads SGDLS; CDR2 reads YYNGEE.